Listed below are T cell receptor beta chains from one sample, sequenced in a study of immune evolution from preneoplasia to lung adenocarcinoma. Measured with immunoSEQ multiplex PCR; TCRdb has only the in-frame clones, and not every one. The table records 9,500 to 15,000 clones, about 85% of them present only once. The material sequenced was FFPE tissue from an adenomatous hyperplasia lung lesion. The receptor source for this set is a person aged 50-75 years with lung adenocarcinoma. The CDR3 runs from the conserved cysteine through the conserved F or W. Fields, in order: J gene, clone size, V gene, D gene, CDR3 protein, CDR3 DNA. D genes are given only for firm matches. Some rows mark clone size as missing; the rest say once, few, many or name a class of expanded clone.

TRBJ1-2 | few | TRBV5-1 | TRBD1 | CASSRPDRGQGYTF | TGCGCCAGCAGCAGACCTGACAGGGGGCAGGGCTACACCTTC
TRBJ1-1 | - | TRBV5-1 | - | CASSLGQGPEAFF | TGCGCCAGCAGCTTGGGGCAGGGCCCTGAAGCTTTCTTT
TRBJ1-1 | - | TRBV7-9 | - | CASSPIRGGTNTEAFF | TGTGCCAGCAGCCCCATTCGGGGTGGGACGAACACTGAAGCTTTCTTT
TRBJ2-2 | few | TRBV28 | - | CASSFSTLLNTGELFF | TGTGCCAGCAGTTTCTCTACCCTTCTTAACACCGGGGAGCTGTTTTTT
TRBJ1-1 | - | TRBV5-1 | TRBD1 | CASSLETGGHTEAFF | TGCGCCAGCAGCTTGGAGACAGGGGGGCACACTGAAGCTTTCTTT
TRBJ1-5 | - | TRBV30 | TRBD1 | CAWTTGNSNQPQHF | TGTGCCTGGACGACAGGGAATAGCAATCAGCCCCAGCATTTT
TRBJ1-5 | - | TRBV7-2 | - | CASSLQGYQPQHF | TGTGCCAGCAGCTTACAGGGATATCAGCCCCAGCATTTT
TRBJ2-7 | - | TRBV28 | - | CASSPPSYEQYF | TGTGCCAGCAGCCCCCCCTCCTACGAGCAGTACTTC
TRBJ2-3 | - | TRBV5-4 | TRBD2 | CASSSRGLAETDTQYF | TGTGCCAGCAGCTCTAGGGGCCTAGCGGAAACAGATACGCAGTATTTT
TRBJ2-2 | - | TRBV4-1 | TRBD2 | CASSQDRGLAGGRTGELFF | TGCGCCAGCAGCCAAGATAGGGGACTAGCGGGAGGAAGGACCGGGGAGCTGTTTTTT
TRBJ2-7 | - | TRBV5-6 | - | CASSQELGEPGYEQYF | TGTGCCAGCAGCCAAGAGTTGGGCGAGCCAGGGTACGAGCAGTACTTC
TRBJ2-5 | - | TRBV5-1 | TRBD2 | CASSLTGLEKETQYF | TGCGCCAGCAGCTTGACGGGACTAGAAAAAGAGACCCAGTACTTC
TRBJ2-7 | once | TRBV13 | - | CASSLRGRWDYEQYF | TGTGCCAGCAGCTTACGGGGACGCTGGGATTACGAGCAGTACTTC
TRBJ1-2 | - | TRBV4-2 | - | CASSQVEEGRGYGYTF | TGTGCCAGCAGCCAAGTTGAAGAGGGGAGGGGATATGGCTACACCTTC
TRBJ1-1 | - | TRBV10-3 | - | CAITAVVRGGTEAFF | TGTGCCATCACCGCGGTTGTAAGAGGGGGCACTGAAGCTTTCTTT
TRBJ2-7 | - | TRBV27 | TRBD2 | CASSSRRGAQSSYEQYF | TGTGCCAGCAGTTCGAGGCGGGGGGCCCAAAGCTCCTACGAGCAGTACTTC
TRBJ2-1 | - | TRBV11-2 | - | CASSLNGRDYNEQFF | TGTGCCAGCAGCTTAAACGGGAGAGACTACAATGAGCAGTTCTTC
TRBJ2-2 | - | TRBV25-1 | TRBD1 | CASAGTVNTGELFF | TGTGCCAGCGCCGGGACAGTGAACACCGGGGAGCTGTTTTTT
TRBJ2-3 | - | TRBV5-1 | - | CASSLYSRGTDTQYF | TGCGCCAGCAGCTTGTACAGTCGCGGGACAGATACGCAGTATTTT
TRBJ2-7 | once | TRBV7-3 | TRBD1 | CASSSTGGEQYF | TGTGCCAGCAGCTCCACAGGGGGCGAGCAGTACTTC
TRBJ2-1 | - | TRBV7-9 | TRBD2 | CASSLAYFPCSGGQGQFF | TGTGCCAGCAGCTTAGCGTACTTCCCATGTTCGGGAGGGCAGGGGCAGTTCTTC
TRBJ1-3 | - | TRBV5-8 | - | CASSFSRNTIYF | TGTGCCAGCAGCTTTAGCCGAAACACCATATATTTT
TRBJ2-2 | - | TRBV7-9 | - | CASSPPGLYTGELFF | TGTGCCAGCAGCCCCCCGGGGCTGTACACCGGGGAGCTGTTTTTT
TRBJ2-1 | once | TRBV27 | - | CASRRAFLGEQFF | TGTGCCAGCAGGCGAGCGTTTTTGGGTGAGCAGTTCTTC
TRBJ2-7 | - | TRBV29-1 | TRBD2 | CSVEVGTSGGLEQYF | TGCAGCGTTGAAGTCGGGACTAGCGGGGGCCTCGAGCAGTACTTC
TRBJ2-1 | - | TRBV5-1 | TRBD2 | CASSFSSPSGGSYNEQFF | TGCGCCAGCAGCTTTTCGTCCCCTAGCGGAGGCTCCTACAATGAGCAGTTCTTC